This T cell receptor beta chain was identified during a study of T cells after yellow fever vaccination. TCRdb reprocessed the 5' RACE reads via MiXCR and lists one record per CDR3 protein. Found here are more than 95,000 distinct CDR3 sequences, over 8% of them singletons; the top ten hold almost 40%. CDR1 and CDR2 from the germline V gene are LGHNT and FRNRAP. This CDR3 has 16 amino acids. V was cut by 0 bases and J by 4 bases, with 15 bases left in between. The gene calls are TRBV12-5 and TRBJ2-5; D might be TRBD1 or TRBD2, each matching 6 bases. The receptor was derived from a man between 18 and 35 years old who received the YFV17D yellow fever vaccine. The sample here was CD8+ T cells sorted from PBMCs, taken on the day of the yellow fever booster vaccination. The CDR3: CASGLVLRGGGETQYF. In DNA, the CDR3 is TGTGCTAGTGGTTTGGTCCTCCGAGGGGGAGGAGAGACCCAGTACTTC.